The 28 T cell receptor beta chains below were found in one sample sequenced in a study of early T cells in non-severe SARS-CoV-2 infection. MiXCR, applied by TCRdb to the 5' RACE reads, yields one record per CDR3 protein. The sample lists some 77,000 distinct CDR3 sequences; around 13% were seen once. Sequences were obtained from whole blood. The receptors here all came from an adult who was a healthcare worker with PCR-confirmed SARS-CoV-2 infection or an uninfected control (not recorded which).

The chain uses TRBV4-2 and TRBJ1-1; 7 bases fit TRBD1. The J segment lost 0 bases and the V segment lost 1 base, leaving 5 bases of the junction unmatched. The CDR3 spans 16 residues. The germline V gene encodes CDR1 LGHNA and CDR2 YNFKEQ. DNA for the CDR3: TGTGCCAGCAGCCAAGTCCCGACAGGGATGAACACTGAAGCTTTCTTT. It codes for CASSQVPTGMNTEAFF.

The chain recombines TRBV5-1 with TRBJ1-2; D remains ambiguous. Germline V gives CDR1 SGHRS, CDR2 YFSETQ. The CDR3 has 15 residues. The V end was cut by 4 bases, the J end by 6 bases, with 19 bases between. The CDR3 DNA is TGCGCCAGCAGCCCCTGGCCTGGTAGGCAGGATGGCTACACCTTC. Protein: CASSPWPGRQDGYTF.

The V gene is TRBV10-3, the J gene TRBJ2-3, with TRBD2 matching 7 bases. This CDR3 comprises 13 residues. Germline V gene sequence: CDR1 ENHRY, CDR2 SYGVKD. J lost 2 bases, V lost 10 bases, and 6 bases had no gene match. The CDR3 bases are TGTGCCACCCAAGGACTAGTCACAGATACGCAGTATTTT. It is translated as CATQGLVTDTQYF.

Only a few counts were recorded for this clonotype. The CDR3 DNA reads TGTGCCAGCAGCTTAACCGGGGGACGAACCCCCGGGGAGCTGTTTTTT. It specifies CASSLTGGRTPGELFF. V usage is TRBV11-3 and J usage is TRBJ2-2; perhaps TRBD2 as D (6 bases). Trimming removed 2 bases from V and 6 bases from J, with 16 bases in between. Per the germline V gene, CDR1 is SGHNT and CDR2 is YENEEA. The CDR3 totals 16 residues.

The chain uses TRBV19 and TRBJ2-2, with a weak D call TRBD2 (6 bases). The germline V gene has CDR1 LNHDA and CDR2 SQIVND (reference sequence). V was clipped by 3 bases and J by 7 bases, with 12 bases between them. The CDR3 spans 14 residues. In nucleotides, the CDR3 is TGTGCCAGTAGTATGGGACTCTACGGCGGGGAGCTGTTTTTT. This codes for CASSMGLYGGELFF.

This rearrangement joins TRBV7-9 to TRBJ1-2; 9 bases fit TRBD1. CDR1 and CDR2 (germline): SEHNR, FQNEAQ (reference sequence). The junction had 5 bases not matched to a gene; V was cut back by 5 bases and J by 4 bases. This CDR3 is built from 14 residues. The DNA for the CDR3 is TGTGCCAGCAGCCCAAGACAGGGGGTCTATGGCTACACCTTC. Translated, it gives CASSPRQGVYGYTF.

This clonotype has just a few counts. The J gene is TRBJ1-3, the V gene TRBV12-3 or TRBV12-4; D not resolved. This CDR3 contains 13 residues. The ends were cut back, 7 bases at V and 4 bases at J, with 11 bases in the middle. As DNA, the CDR3 is TGTGCCAGCATTCGGACCAACGGAAACACCATATATTTT. Residues: CASIRTNGNTIYF.

Here the CDR3 reads CASSVGTSNTGELFF. The CDR3 nucleotides read TGTGCCAGCAGCGTAGGGACTAGCAACACCGGGGAGCTGTTTTTT. The chain joins TRBV9 to TRBJ2-2; TRBD2 aligns across 8 bases. CDR3 length equals 15 residues. V lost 0 bases and J lost 2; bases outside the gene matches: 0. Germline CDR1 SGDLS, CDR2 YYNGEE.

This clonotype was observed many times. J is TRBJ1-1 and V is TRBV6-6, with unresolved D. Trimming stripped 3 bases from V and 1 base from J, with 12 bases between. The germline V gene encodes CDR1 MNHNY and CDR2 SVGAGI (reference sequence). This CDR3 is 15 amino acids long. The chain's CDR3 is CASSYNHPTNTEAFF. CDR3 DNA: TGTGCCAGCAGTTATAACCATCCAACGAACACTGAAGCTTTCTTT.

The chain couples TRBV18 to TRBJ1-6; tentatively, D is TRBD1 (5 bases). Trimming removed 3 bases from V and 7 bases from J, with 7 bases in between. Germline V lookup: CDR1 KGHSH, CDR2 LQKENI. The CDR3 loop spans 13 amino acids. CDR3 sequence: CASSPEGNSPLHF. Here the CDR3 DNA reads TGTGCCAGCTCACCGGAGGGGAATTCACCCCTCCACTTT.

This clonotype has ten or more counts. The chain links TRBV29-1 to TRBJ2-1, with D unresolved. Trimming left V 7 bases short and J 0 bases short, with 10 bases between. The CDR3 runs 13 residues. Per germline, CDR1 SQVTM and CDR2 ANQGSEA. CDR3 amino acids: CSGDSSSYNEQFF. CDR3 nucleotide sequence: TGCAGCGGCGACTCAAGCTCCTACAATGAGCAGTTCTTC.

This chain links TRBV29-1 with TRBJ2-3; D possibly matches TRBD1 or TRBD2 (5 bases each). V lost 4 bases, J lost 0 bases, and 8 bases lay in between. This CDR3 is built from 13 residues. CDR1 is SQVTM, CDR2 ANQGSEA, per germline. This CDR3 reads CSVVGESTDTQYF. CDR3 nucleotides: TGCAGCGTTGTAGGGGAGAGCACAGATACGCAGTATTTT.

This sequence joins TRBV5-1 and TRBJ1-4; 7 bases fit TRBD1. The V and J ends lost 0 bases and 4 bases, in that order; junction bases with no gene match: 3. Germline CDR1 and CDR2: SGHRS and YFSETQ. The CDR3 is 15 residues long. The CDR3 protein is CASSLASGGNEKLFF. The CDR3 DNA reads as TGCGCCAGCAGCTTGGCCTCAGGGGGTAATGAAAAACTGTTTTTT.

The CDR3 coding sequence is TGTGCCAGCAGCTCGGACAGGGGGTGGACTGAAGCTTTCTTT. Protein product: CASSSDRGWTEAFF. The chain recombines TRBV11-2 with TRBJ1-1; 10 nucleotides agree with TRBD1. The V gene's germline CDR1 is SGHAT and CDR2 FQNNGV. The V segment lost 4 bases and the J segment 5 bases; nucleotides outside the gene matches: 4. CDR3 length: 14 residues.

In its sample, this clonotype was seen a few times. The chain links TRBV12-3 or TRBV12-4 to TRBJ1-5, with 8 positions matching TRBD1. CDR3 length: 15 amino acids. Unmatched junction bases numbered 11, after V lost 6 bases and J lost 7 bases. This CDR3 reads CASSGLDRGQQPQHF. In DNA, the CDR3 is TGTGCCAGCAGCGGATTAGACAGGGGACAACAGCCCCAGCATTTT.

The chain carries TRBV20-1 and TRBJ2-7; D ambiguous. Germline CDR1 DFQATT, CDR2 SNEGSKA (reference sequence). The CDR3 runs to 9 residues. The V and J ends lost 5 bases and 7 bases respectively, with 6 bases between them. CDR3 amino acids: CSAGGEQYF. CDR3 nucleotides: TGCAGTGCTGGTGGGGAGCAGTACTTC.

This clonotype appeared many times. The rearrangement joins TRBV30 to TRBJ1-2, with D unresolved. The CDR3 is made up of 10 amino acids. Germline lookup yields CDR1 GTSNPN and CDR2 SVGIG (reference sequence). V was shortened by 3 bases and J by 7 bases, with 6 bases between the two germline ends. The CDR3 spells CAWRSGGYTF. CDR3 DNA: TGTGCCTGGAGATCAGGTGGCTACACCTTC.

A single count supports this clonotype. V is TRBV7-2 and J is TRBJ2-1; the match to TRBD2 covers 9 bases. The CDR3 contains 16 residues. Unmatched junction bases numbered 11, after V lost 1 base and J lost 10 bases. Germline V CDR1 and CDR2: SGHTA, FQGNSA. DNA for the CDR3: TGTGCCAGCAGCTTAGAACTAGCGGGCCGCCTTTTAGAGCAGTTCTTC. Protein: CASSLELAGRLLEQFF.

This clonotype was detected ten times or more. V gene TRBV12-3 or TRBV12-4 combines with J gene TRBJ1-5; 7 positions match TRBD1. This CDR3 comprises 15 residues. Unmatched junction bases numbered 9, after V lost 7 bases and J lost 3 bases. CDR3 bases: TGTGCCAGCACTACCGTGGGACAGAACAATCAGCCCCAGCATTTT. Its protein is CASTTVGQNNQPQHF.

Ten or more counts support this clonotype. The rearrangement joins TRBV29-1 to TRBJ2-3, with TRBD2 identical over 8 bases. The CDR3 loop spans 15 amino acids. V shed 2 bases and J 6 bases; nucleotides not matched to a gene: 10. The germline V gene has CDR1 SQVTM and CDR2 ANQGSEA. The CDR3: CSVEIAGGHMDTQYF. Here the CDR3 DNA reads TGCAGCGTTGAAATCGCGGGAGGACATATGGATACGCAGTATTTT.

The chain couples TRBV5-6 to TRBJ1-4; possibly TRBD1 for D (6 bases). Deletions cut 2 bases from V and 5 bases from J, with 10 bases between. The CDR3 is 14 residues long. Looked up from germline, CDR1 is SGHDT and CDR2 is YYEEEE. The CDR3 region has the DNA TGTGCCAGCAGCTTTGACAGGAAAAATGAAAAACTGTTTTTT. It encodes CASSFDRKNEKLFF.

V is TRBV28 and J is TRBJ1-2, with D possibly matching TRBD1 (5 bases). Germline assignment: CDR1 MDHEN and CDR2 SYDVKM. This CDR3 region has 10 residues. For the CDR3, the DNA is TGTGCGACAGTTCGCTATGGCTACACCTTC. It codes for CATVRYGYTF.

This clonotype came up many times. The chain recombines TRBV11-2 with TRBJ2-7; 11 bases agree with TRBD1. In germline, CDR1 is SGHAT, CDR2 FQNNGV. This CDR3 has 16 residues. Trimming removed 5 bases from V and 3 bases from J; junction bases left unmatched: 9. The DNA of the CDR3 is TGTGCCAGCAGCCACCGTCCCGGGACAGGGGGCTACGAGCAGTACTTC. Protein product: CASSHRPGTGGYEQYF. The full variable domain, with the rest looked up from reference TRBV11-2 and TRBJ2-7, is EAGVAQSPRYKIIEKRQSVAFWCNPISGHATLYWYQQILGQGPKLLIQFQNNGVVDDSQLPKDRFSAERLKGVDSTLKIQPAKLEDSAVYLCASSHRPGTGGYEQYFGPGTRLTVT.

J is TRBJ2-7 and V is TRBV7-2; 8 nucleotides align to TRBD2. The CDR3 runs 14 residues. From germline, CDR1 is SGHTA and CDR2 FQGNSA. V lost 5 bases and J lost 5; bases outside the gene matches: 8. The CDR3 loop reads CASSPGGAVNEQYF. The CDR3 nucleotides read TGTGCCAGCAGCCCCGGGGGGGCGGTGAACGAGCAGTACTTC.

The chain carries TRBV20-1 and TRBJ2-1; D is uncertain. This CDR3 contains 11 residues. Per germline, CDR1 DFQATT and CDR2 SNEGSKA (reference sequence). V lost 3 bases, J lost 9 bases, and 9 bases lay in between. Here the CDR3 DNA reads TGCAGTGCTAGTTCTGGGGTTGAGCAGTTCTTC. This sequence encodes CSASSGVEQFF.

This clonotype was counted at least ten times. This chain joins TRBV29-1 and TRBJ2-3; D gene unclear. The CDR3 totals 13 residues. V lost 0 bases and J lost 2, with 6 bases in between. Germline assignment: CDR1 SQVTM and CDR2 ANQGSEA. The CDR3 spells CSVEEESTDTQYF. For the CDR3, the DNA is TGCAGCGTTGAAGAGGAATCCACAGATACGCAGTATTTT.

The chain links TRBV2 to TRBJ2-7, with 7 bases that match TRBD1. Germline V CDR1 and CDR2: SNHLY, FYNNEI. CDR3 length equals 15 residues. J gave up 6 bases and V 1 base, and 9 bases lay outside the gene matches. DNA of the CDR3: TGTGCCAGCAGTGAAGTTCTGGCAGGGGGTCGCGAGCAGTACTTC. It yields the protein CASSEVLAGGREQYF. Drawing the rest from reference TRBV2 and TRBJ2-7, the complete variable domain is EPEVTQTPSHQVTQMGQEVILRCVPISNHLYFYWYRQILGQKVEFLVSFYNNEISEKSEIFDDQFSVERPDGSNFTLKIRSTKLEDSAMYFCASSEVLAGGREQYFGPGTRLTVT.

Only a few counts were recorded for this clonotype. The chain has TRBV30 and TRBJ2-5; 10 bases agree with TRBD2. CDR1 is GTSNPN and CDR2 is SVGIG in the germline V gene (reference sequence). J lost 6 bases, V lost 4 bases, and 5 bases had no gene match. This CDR3 is built from 13 residues. DNA for the CDR3: TGTGCCTGGACTAGCGGGAGTTTAAAGACCCAGTACTTC. The encoded protein is CAWTSGSLKTQYF.